One sample yielded the 29 T cell receptor beta chains listed below, sequenced in a study of blood T cell repertoires in COVID-19 (dated by TCRdb to about 2020). The library was produced with the immunoSEQ multiplex PCR assay. TCRdb stores this immuneACCESS table with in-frame sequences only. Part of the clones is absent; in the studies checked, under half of the shortfall reflects unresolved V genes, and no reason is known for the rest. For this sample the table gives 100,000 to 120,000 clones, of which less than 75% were detected only once. The top ten constitute 6% to 8% of the sample. Sequencing used peripheral blood. The receptor set was obtained from a woman in her fifties or sixties with acute or convalescent COVID-19.

This clone was seen a handful of times. The genes are TRBV15 and TRBJ2-7; 9 bases align to TRBD1. CDR3 size: 15 residues. Germline lookup yields CDR1 LNHNV and CDR2 YYDKDF (reference sequence). V shed 2 bases, J shed 6 bases, and the junction held 8 bases outside the gene matches. This chain's CDR3 is CATSRTGTGFGEQYF. The DNA for the CDR3 is TGTGCCACCAGCAGAACTGGGACAGGGTTTGGCGAGCAGTACTTC.

The V gene is TRBV18, the J gene TRBJ1-1; 7 nucleotides agree with TRBD1. V shed 1 base and J 8 bases; nucleotides not matched to a gene: 1. Germline lookup yields CDR1 KGHSH and CDR2 LQKENI. CDR3 length: 12 residues. The CDR3 here is CASSPQQGEAFF. In DNA, the CDR3 is TGTGCCAGCTCACCACAACAGGGGGAAGCTTTCTTT.

The chain employs TRBV28 and TRBJ2-2; maybe TRBD1 (5 bases). The CDR3 runs 15 residues. The V end lost 3 bases, the J end lost 6 bases, and 14 bases lay between the germline ends. Germline V gene lookup returns CDR1 MDHEN and CDR2 SYDVKM. The CDR3 nucleotides read TGTGCCAGCAGTTTGGGCAGGGTCGTTTCCGGGGAGCTGTTTTTT. It specifies CASSLGRVVSGELFF.

The J gene is TRBJ2-2, the V gene TRBV15; 13 bases map to TRBD2. Germline assignment: CDR1 LNHNV and CDR2 YYDKDF (reference sequence). Trimming took 5 bases from V and 3 from J; bases not matched to a gene: 3. The CDR3 length is 16 residues. The CDR3, as DNA: TGTGCCACCAGCGCTGGACTAGCGGGGGACACCGGGGAGCTGTTTTTT. The encoded protein is CATSAGLAGDTGELFF.

The CDR3 is CASSLVIIAGKETQYF. CDR3 DNA sequence: TGTGCCAGCAGCTTGGTTATTATAGCGGGGAAAGAGACCCAGTACTTC. The chain recombines TRBV5-5 with TRBJ2-5; 8 bases are shared with TRBD2. The CDR3 length is 16 residues. The germline CDR1 and CDR2 sequences are SGHKS and YYEKEE (reference sequence). The V gene end was trimmed by 0 bases and the J gene end by 3 bases; junction bases not matched to a gene: 7.

The CDR3 bases are TGCGCCAGCAGCCCCAGTCCGAACACTGAAGCTTTCTTT. Protein product: CASSPSPNTEAFF. The rearrangement joins TRBV4-1 to TRBJ1-1; D is ambiguous. V lost 4 bases and J 1 base, leaving 7 bases between the germline ends. The CDR3 sequence is 13 residues long. Germline-derived CDR1 and CDR2 are MGHRA and YSYEKL.

The rearrangement joins TRBV5-1 to TRBJ2-7, with 9 bases fitting TRBD1. The V segment lost 5 bases and the J segment 4 bases; nucleotides outside the gene matches: 4. The CDR3 covers 13 residues. Germline lookup yields CDR1 SGHRS and CDR2 YFSETQ. The CDR3 loop is CASRWTGEYEQYF. In DNA form, the CDR3 reads TGCGCCAGCAGGTGGACAGGGGAATACGAGCAGTACTTC.

V gene TRBV19 combines with J gene TRBJ2-2; TRBD1 aligns across 7 bases. This CDR3 is 17 amino acids long. V was pared by 7 bases and J by 6 bases, with 17 bases of the junction left unmatched. The germline V gene encodes CDR1 LNHDA and CDR2 SQIVND (reference sequence). The CDR3 DNA follows: TGTGCCAGTAACGCTCAATCACAGGGGCGCTGGTCCGGGGAGCTGTTTTTT. This sequence encodes CASNAQSQGRWSGELFF.

V usage is TRBV30 and J usage is TRBJ2-3; TRBD2 aligns across 9 bases. The CDR3 extends over 16 amino acids. V trimming: 0 bases; J trimming: 5 bases; junction bases outside the gene matches: 9. Germline V CDR1 and CDR2: GTSNPN, SVGIG (reference sequence). The DNA for the CDR3 is TGTGCCTGGAGTGTACGCGGCGGGGGGGCTGGAGATACGCAGTATTTT. This sequence encodes CAWSVRGGGAGDTQYF.

The V and J genes are TRBV12-3 or TRBV12-4 and TRBJ2-7; maybe TRBD1 (6 bases). Trimming took off 6 bases at V and 3 bases at J, with 12 bases between the two ends. The CDR3 covers 13 residues. CDR3 coding DNA: TGTGCCAGCAGAATGACAGGAAGCTACGAGCAGTACTTC. It is translated as CASRMTGSYEQYF.

The V and J genes are TRBV19 and TRBJ2-7; D is perhaps TRBD1 (5 bases). Deletions cut 5 bases from V and 6 bases from J, with 11 bases between. CDR1 LNHDA and CDR2 SQIVND come from the germline V gene (reference sequence). There are 12 residues in the CDR3. CDR3 protein: CASSSQGSEQYF. The CDR3 DNA sequence: TGTGCCAGTAGTTCCCAGGGTAGCGAGCAGTACTTC.

This clone was counted between two and nine times. The V call is TRBV28, the J call TRBJ1-4; 9 positions match TRBD1. Trimming cost V 2 bases and J 5 bases; bases outside gene matches: 3. This CDR3 is built from 15 residues. CDR1 and CDR2 (germline): MDHEN, SYDVKM. CDR3 DNA sequence: TGTGCCAGCAGTTTAACAGGGGGCGGGAATGAAAAACTGTTTTTT. It translates to CASSLTGGGNEKLFF.

This clone was seen once. The chain is built from TRBV5-4 and TRBJ1-1; possibly TRBD1 for D (6 bases). V shed 5 bases and J shed 1 base, with 18 bases lying between them. This CDR3 contains 16 residues. Germline V gives CDR1 SGHNT, CDR2 YYREEE (reference sequence). CDR3 region: CASSPTGGAQNTEAFF. The CDR3 DNA sequence: TGTGCCAGCAGTCCAACGGGGGGGGCGCAGAACACTGAAGCTTTCTTT.

The chain is built from TRBV30 and TRBJ1-5; perhaps TRBD1 as D (6 bases). The CDR3 has 14 residues. Germline assignment: CDR1 GTSNPN and CDR2 SVGIG (reference sequence). V shed 1 base and J shed 6 bases, with 13 bases lying between them. This chain's CDR3 is CAWSDRAGSQPQHF. The DNA of the CDR3 is TGTGCCTGGAGTGACAGGGCTGGTAGTCAGCCCCAGCATTTT.

V gene TRBV6-1 combines with J gene TRBJ1-5; 9 bases are a match to TRBD1. Germline V gives CDR1 MNHNS, CDR2 SASEGT. The length of the CDR3 is 17 residues. With 4 bases clipped from V and 4 bases from J, the junction kept 11 bases outside the gene matches. The CDR3 protein is CASSVSAGGQGNQPQHF. The CDR3, as DNA: TGTGCCAGCAGTGTATCAGCTGGGGGACAGGGTAATCAGCCCCAGCATTTT.

V and J are TRBV28 and TRBJ2-7, with D uncertain. The CDR3 is 15 residues long. Germline CDR1 reads MDHEN; CDR2 reads SYDVKM. Between the trimmed V and J ends, which lost 6 bases and 0 bases, there was a span of 15 bases. The CDR3 loop is CASSLATLASYEQYF. CDR3 nucleotides: TGTGCCAGCAGCCTCGCGACTCTTGCCTCCTACGAGCAGTACTTC.

This clone was counted a few times. The chain couples TRBV3-1 (or the pseudogene TRBV3-2) to TRBJ1-4, with D possibly TRBD1 on 6 matching bases. V was clipped by 0 bases and J by 0 bases, with 11 bases between them. From germline, CDR1 is LGHDT and CDR2 YNNKEL (reference sequence). CDR3 length: 17 residues. The CDR3 sequence: CASSQEGSGATNEKLFF. The CDR3 nucleotides read TGTGCCAGCAGCCAAGAAGGATCAGGGGCAACTAATGAAAAACTGTTTTTT.

The chain carries TRBV5-1 and TRBJ1-2; D not certain. V was shortened by 4 bases and J by 2 bases, with 15 bases between the two germline ends. CDR3 size: 15 residues. Germline assignment: CDR1 SGHRS and CDR2 YFSETQ. The CDR3 DNA follows: TGCGCCAGCAGCCCGCACGGTACAGAAAACTATGGCTACACCTTC. It encodes CASSPHGTENYGYTF.

The chain recombines TRBV5-1 with TRBJ2-7, with a weak D call TRBD1 (6 bases). V lost 2 bases, J lost 0 bases, and 15 bases lay in between. CDR1 is SGHRS and CDR2 is YFSETQ in the germline V gene. The CDR3 is made up of 16 amino acids. This CDR3 reads CASSFDSGTTSYEQYF. The CDR3 DNA reads as TGCGCCAGCAGCTTCGATAGTGGGACAACCTCCTACGAGCAGTACTTC.

The chain has TRBV4-2 and TRBJ2-5; 10 bases are shared with TRBD1. This CDR3 is 20 amino acids long. The germline V gene encodes CDR1 LGHNA and CDR2 YNFKEQ. V lost 4 bases, J lost 1 base, and 18 bases stayed unmatched. The CDR3 spells CASSLLKRGGGQGPQETQYF. In DNA form, the CDR3 reads TGTGCCAGCAGCCTCCTCAAGCGGGGCGGGGGACAGGGGCCCCAAGAGACCCAGTACTTC.

This clone has at least ten counts. The chain has TRBV7-2 and TRBJ2-7, with a weak D call TRBD2 (6 bases). The length of the CDR3 is 14 residues. Trimming cost V 4 bases and J 2 bases, with 12 bases left between them. The germline V gene has CDR1 SGHTA and CDR2 FQGNSA. The CDR3 is CASSSGTGTYEQYF. The CDR3 DNA is TGTGCCAGCAGCTCTGGGACTGGGACCTACGAGCAGTACTTC.

V usage is TRBV15 and J usage is TRBJ2-5; TRBD2 matches 7 bases. The germline V gene has CDR1 LNHNV and CDR2 YYDKDF (reference sequence). The CDR3 covers 15 residues. V lost 1 base to trimming and J lost 6 bases; unmatched junction nucleotides: 8. The CDR3 is CATSRVREGRQTQYF. The CDR3, as DNA: TGTGCCACCAGCAGAGTCAGGGAGGGCAGACAGACCCAGTACTTC.

CDR3 sequence (DNA): TGTGCCAGCGTTCTGTCGGGGGGCCAAGAGACCCAGTACTTC. This codes for CASVLSGGQETQYF. This rearrangement joins TRBV6-5 to TRBJ2-5, with 7 nucleotides matching TRBD2. V lost 8 bases and J lost 1; bases outside the gene matches: 7. The V gene's germline CDR1 is MNHEY and CDR2 SVGAGI. The CDR3 consists of 14 residues.

The chain links TRBV19 to TRBJ1-5; D remains unclear. This CDR3 spans 15 amino acids. V lost 7 bases, J lost 7 bases, and 20 bases lay in between. Germline CDR1 reads LNHDA; CDR2 reads SQIVND (reference sequence). The CDR3 DNA follows: TGTGCCAGTACCCCACCCGAGGGATCCCTACAGCCCCAGCATTTT. This encodes CASTPPEGSLQPQHF.

V and J are TRBV29-1 and TRBJ2-1, with 9 positions matching TRBD2. Per the germline V gene, CDR1 is SQVTM and CDR2 is ANQGSEA. Trimming at V came to 0 bases and at J to 10 bases, leaving 10 bases not matched to a gene. The length of the CDR3 is 15 residues. The CDR3 DNA follows: TGCAGCGTTGAAGAAGCGGGGGGTACTGTCGGAGAGCAGTTCTTC. Its translation: CSVEEAGGTVGEQFF.

This clone was recorded once. The chain carries TRBV6-5 and TRBJ2-7; maybe TRBD2 (5 bases). Between the trimmed V and J ends, which lost 2 bases and 6 bases, there was a span of 14 bases. The CDR3 runs to 14 residues. Germline V gives CDR1 MNHEY, CDR2 SVGAGI. CDR3 sequence reads: CASSYIAGTGEQYF. The CDR3, as DNA: TGTGCCAGCAGTTACATCGCGGGTACCGGCGAGCAGTACTTC.

This chain joins TRBV2 and TRBJ1-5, with D possibly matching TRBD1 (5 bases). Trimming removed 4 bases at V and 2 bases at J, with 21 bases between. The CDR3 is 18 residues long. The germline V gene has CDR1 SNHLY and CDR2 FYNNEI. CDR3 coding DNA: TGTGCCAGCAGTGGAAATATTCTGCAGGGCTTGGGCAATCAGCCCCAGCATTTT. This translates into CASSGNILQGLGNQPQHF.

The chain joins TRBV28 to TRBJ2-7; D remains unclear. Looked up from germline, CDR1 is MDHEN and CDR2 is SYDVKM. V was clipped by 2 bases and J by 2 bases, with 19 bases between them. The CDR3 extends over 17 amino acids. CDR3 residues: CASSLSSYMADPYEQYF. The DNA for the CDR3 is TGTGCCAGCAGTTTAAGTAGCTACATGGCGGATCCCTACGAGCAGTACTTC.

The gene calls are TRBV7-3 and TRBJ1-6; D is undetermined. V was shortened by 3 bases and J by 0 bases, with 9 bases between the two germline ends. CDR3 length: 16 residues. Looked up from germline, CDR1 is SGHTA and CDR2 is FQGTGA. The CDR3 bases are TGTGCCAGCAGCTTGGAGCGTAGCTCCTATAATTCACCCCTCCACTTT. Residues: CASSLERSSYNSPLHF.